Below, one TCR beta chain is given with its context. This record comes from a study of blood T cell repertoires in COVID-19. Study context: Some COVID-19 samples were acute and others convalescent; all came from the United States, Italy and Spain. The cDNA or gDNA used as material had been derived from T cells, B-cell-depleted T cells, or PBMCs.

As originally analysed: Amplifying reference gene primers gave estimates of nucleated cell counts. TCRdb's table, derived via immunoSEQ multiplex PCR, lists solely in-frame clones and lacks some. V and J calls and clone size are given by that table; D and trimming were obtained from the DNA. This sample carries about 170,000 clones, roughly 70% of them seen once, and the ten largest clones take 3%. This receptor was obtained from an elderly woman with acute or convalescent COVID-19. Sequencing was performed on peripheral blood.

CDR3 bases: TGTGCCATCAGTTGGGGACTAGCGGGGGTTGATGAGCAGTTCTTC. It yields the protein CAISWGLAGVDEQFF. The chain links TRBV10-3 to TRBJ2-1; 14 positions match TRBD2. The CDR3 spans 15 residues. Germline CDR1 ENHRY, CDR2 SYGVKD. V shed 5 bases and J 8 bases; nucleotides not matched to a gene: 5.